This T cell receptor (beta chain) was recorded in a study of blood T cells in healthy people across ages. This clonotype has ten or more counts. CDR3 size: 17 residues. The junction had 2 bases not matched to a gene; V was cut back by 1 base and J by 0 bases. The people who gave samples were healthy Caucasians from Russia, aged roughly 6 to 90. The second PCR ran about 6 to 12 cycles with a sample-barcoded 5' primer and J-beta primers. Each sample yielded at least 2.5 million CDR3-containing paired-end reads. MiXCR, run by TCRdb on the 5' RACE reads, gives a single entry per CDR3 protein. Here the sample spans 650,000 to 1,000,000 distinct CDR3 sequences, about 34% being singletons.

The clonotype originates from a man aged 18 to 29 in good health. The sample was blood. V usage is TRBV12-3 or TRBV12-4 and J usage is TRBJ2-3, with TRBD2 identical over 12 bases. Here the CDR3 reads CASSLGLAGGSTDTQYF. CDR3 nucleotides: TGTGCCAGCAGTTTAGGCCTAGCGGGGGGGAGCACAGATACGCAGTATTTT.